This T cell receptor beta chain was captured in a study of T cells in Graves' hyperthyroidism and ophthalmopathy. The CDR3 sequence is 13 residues long. Researchers took RNA transcripts and amplified the TCR beta CDR3 regions from them. Primed by the HTBI set, a first-round RT-PCR was run on the TCR CDR3. TCRdb fed the multiplex PCR reads into MiXCR, producing one record per CDR3 protein. The sample records 750,000 to 950,000 distinct CDR3 sequences, about two fifths being singletons. Study results and limitations: Expanded thyroid clonotypes (above 0.001) were mostly also found in blood.

Graves' hyperthyroidism was deemed stable absent ophthalmopathy progression within 18 months. Diagnoses were established using clinical symptoms, serum thyroxine and TRAb, thyroid ultrasound and orbital computed tomography. With respect to this clonotype: Its antigen is currently unknown.

The sequence derives from a young man with Graves' hyperthyroidism. The chain uses TRBV3-2 and TRBJ1-1. TRBV3-2 is assigned pseudogene status. The sample consisted of blood. The DNA for the CDR3 is TGTGCCAGCAGCCAAGGGAATCGGGTTGAAGCTTTCTTT. It translates to CASSQGNRVEAFF.